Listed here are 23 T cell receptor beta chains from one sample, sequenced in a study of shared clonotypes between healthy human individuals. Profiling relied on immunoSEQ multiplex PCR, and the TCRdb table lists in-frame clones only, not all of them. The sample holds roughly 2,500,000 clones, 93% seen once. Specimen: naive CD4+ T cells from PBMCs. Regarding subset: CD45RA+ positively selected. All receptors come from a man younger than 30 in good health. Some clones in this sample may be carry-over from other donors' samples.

The CDR3 region has the DNA TGTGCCAGCCCTAAGACGGCTGCAACTAATGAAAAACTGTTTTTT. Its protein is CASPKTAATNEKLFF. The rearrangement uses TRBV6-5 and TRBJ1-4; D unresolved. This CDR3 region has 15 residues. In germline, CDR1 is MNHEY, CDR2 SVGAGI. Trimming took off 8 bases at V and 0 bases at J, with 13 bases between the two ends.

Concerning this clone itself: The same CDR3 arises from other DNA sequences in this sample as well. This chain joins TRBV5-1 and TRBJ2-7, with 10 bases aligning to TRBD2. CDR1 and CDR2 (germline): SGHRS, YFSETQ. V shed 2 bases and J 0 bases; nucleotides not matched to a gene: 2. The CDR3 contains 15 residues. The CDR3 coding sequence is TGCGCCAGCAGCTTTTCTAGCGGGAGCTCCTACGAGCAGTACTTC. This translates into CASSFSSGSSYEQYF.

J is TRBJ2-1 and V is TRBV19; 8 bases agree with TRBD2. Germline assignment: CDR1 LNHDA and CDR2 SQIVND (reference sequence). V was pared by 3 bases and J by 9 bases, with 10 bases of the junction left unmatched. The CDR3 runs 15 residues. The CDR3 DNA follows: TGTGCCAGTAGTATCGTAATAGCGGGAACTGGTGAGCAGTTCTTC. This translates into CASSIVIAGTGEQFF. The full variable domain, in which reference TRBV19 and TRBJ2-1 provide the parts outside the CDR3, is DGGITQSPKYLFRKEGQNVTLSCEQNLNHDAMYWYRQDPGQGLRLIYYSQIVNDFQKGDIAEGYSVSREKKESFPLTVTSAQKNPTAFYLCASSIVIAGTGEQFFGPGTRLTVL.

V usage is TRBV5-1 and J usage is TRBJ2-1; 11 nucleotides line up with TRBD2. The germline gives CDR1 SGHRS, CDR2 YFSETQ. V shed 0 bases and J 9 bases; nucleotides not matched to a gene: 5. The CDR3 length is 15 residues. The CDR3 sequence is CASSLDSGRVSEQFF. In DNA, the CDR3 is TGCGCCAGCAGCTTGGATAGCGGGAGGGTGAGTGAGCAGTTCTTC.

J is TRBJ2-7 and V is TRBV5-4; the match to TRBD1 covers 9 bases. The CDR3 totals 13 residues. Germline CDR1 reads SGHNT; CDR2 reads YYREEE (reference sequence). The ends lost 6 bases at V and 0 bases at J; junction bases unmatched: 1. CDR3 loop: CASKGQGSYEQYF. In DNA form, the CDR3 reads TGTGCCAGCAAGGGACAGGGCTCCTACGAGCAGTACTTC.

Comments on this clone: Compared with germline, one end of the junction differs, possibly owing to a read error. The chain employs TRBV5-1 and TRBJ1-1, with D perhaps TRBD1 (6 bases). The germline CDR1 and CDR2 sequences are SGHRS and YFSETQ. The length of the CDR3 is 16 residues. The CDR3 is CAGSDYLDSHNTEAFF. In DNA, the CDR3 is TGCGCCGGCAGCGACTACTTGGACAGTCACAACACTGAAGCTTTCTTT. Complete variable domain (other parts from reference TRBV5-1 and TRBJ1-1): KAGVTQTPRYLIKTRGQQVTLSCSPISGHRSVSWYQQTPGQGLQFLFEYFSETQRNKGNFPGRFSGRQFSNSRSEMNVSTLELGDSALYLCAGSDYLDSHNTEAFFGQGTRLTVV.

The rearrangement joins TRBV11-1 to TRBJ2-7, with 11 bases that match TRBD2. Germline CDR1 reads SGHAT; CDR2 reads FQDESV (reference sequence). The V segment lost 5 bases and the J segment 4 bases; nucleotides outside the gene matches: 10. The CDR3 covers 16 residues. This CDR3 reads CASSTLLTSGKYEQYF. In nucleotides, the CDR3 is TGTGCCAGCAGCACCCTTCTGACTAGCGGGAAATACGAGCAGTACTTC.

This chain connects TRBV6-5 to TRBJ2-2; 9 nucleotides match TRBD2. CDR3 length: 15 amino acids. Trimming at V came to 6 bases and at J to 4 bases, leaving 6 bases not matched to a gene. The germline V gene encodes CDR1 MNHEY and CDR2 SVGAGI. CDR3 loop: CASRISGRSTGELFF. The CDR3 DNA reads TGTGCCAGCAGGATTAGCGGGAGATCCACCGGGGAGCTGTTTTTT.

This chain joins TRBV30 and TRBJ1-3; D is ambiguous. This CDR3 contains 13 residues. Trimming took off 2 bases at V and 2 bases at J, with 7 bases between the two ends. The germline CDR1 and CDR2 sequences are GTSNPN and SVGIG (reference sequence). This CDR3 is CAWSTTAGNTIYF. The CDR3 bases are TGTGCCTGGAGTACAACCGCTGGAAACACCATATATTTT.

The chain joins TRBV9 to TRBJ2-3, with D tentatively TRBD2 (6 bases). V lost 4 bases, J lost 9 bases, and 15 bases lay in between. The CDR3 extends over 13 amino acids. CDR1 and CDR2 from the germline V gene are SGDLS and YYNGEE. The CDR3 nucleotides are TGTGCCAGCAGCCAGTCGCGGAGGGAGACGCAGTATTTT. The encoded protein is CASSQSRRETQYF.

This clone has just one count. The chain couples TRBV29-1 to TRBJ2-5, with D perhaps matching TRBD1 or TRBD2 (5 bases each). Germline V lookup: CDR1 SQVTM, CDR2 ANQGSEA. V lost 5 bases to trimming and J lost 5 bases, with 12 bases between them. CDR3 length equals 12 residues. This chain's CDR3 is CSVSFGAETQYF. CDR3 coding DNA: TGCAGCGTTTCTTTCGGGGCGGAGACCCAGTACTTC.

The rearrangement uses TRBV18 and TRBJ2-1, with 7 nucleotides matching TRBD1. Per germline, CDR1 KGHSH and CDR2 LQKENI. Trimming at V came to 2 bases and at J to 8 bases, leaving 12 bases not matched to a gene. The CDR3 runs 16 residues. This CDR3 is CASSPREQGFIDEQFF. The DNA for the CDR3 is TGTGCCAGCTCACCAAGGGAACAGGGGTTCATCGATGAGCAGTTCTTC. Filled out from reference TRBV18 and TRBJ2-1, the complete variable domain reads NAGVMQNPRHLVRRRGQEARLRCSPMKGHSHVYWYRQLPEEGLKFMVYLQKENIIDESGMPKERFSAEFPKEGPSILRIQQVVRGDSAAYFCASSPREQGFIDEQFFGPGTRLTVL.

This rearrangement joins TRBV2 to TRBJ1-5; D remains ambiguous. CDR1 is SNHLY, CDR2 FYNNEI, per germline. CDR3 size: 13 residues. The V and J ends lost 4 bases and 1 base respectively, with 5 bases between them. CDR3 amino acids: CASSAQSNQPQHF. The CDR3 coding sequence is TGTGCCAGCAGTGCCCAGAGCAATCAGCCCCAGCATTTT.

Written as DNA, the CDR3 is TGTGCCAGCAGCGTAGCGGGGCGGGGCACAGATACGCAGTATTTT. It specifies CASSVAGRGTDTQYF. The chain is built from TRBV5-4 and TRBJ2-3; 8 bases are a match to TRBD2. CDR3 size: 15 residues. The V gene end was trimmed by 4 bases and the J gene end by 1 base; junction bases not matched to a gene: 5. In germline, CDR1 is SGHNT, CDR2 YYREEE (reference sequence).

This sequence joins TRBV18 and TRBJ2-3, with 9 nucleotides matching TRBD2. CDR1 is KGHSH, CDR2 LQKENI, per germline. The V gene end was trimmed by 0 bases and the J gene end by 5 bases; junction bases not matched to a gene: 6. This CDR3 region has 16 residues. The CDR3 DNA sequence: TGTGCCAGCTCACCACCGAGTATAGCGGGAGAAGATACGCAGTATTTT. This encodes CASSPPSIAGEDTQYF.

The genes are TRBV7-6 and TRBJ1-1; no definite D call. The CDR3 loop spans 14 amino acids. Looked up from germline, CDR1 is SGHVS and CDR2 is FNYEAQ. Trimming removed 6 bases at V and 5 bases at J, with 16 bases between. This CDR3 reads CASSLGGSGTEAFF. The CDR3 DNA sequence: TGTGCCAGCAGTCTTGGAGGGTCGGGAACTGAAGCTTTCTTT.

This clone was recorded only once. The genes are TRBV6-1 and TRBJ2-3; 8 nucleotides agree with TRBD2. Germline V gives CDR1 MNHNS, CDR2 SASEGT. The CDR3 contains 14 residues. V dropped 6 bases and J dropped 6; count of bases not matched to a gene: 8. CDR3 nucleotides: TGTGCCAGCAGCCCCGGGACTAGTGTGGATACGCAGTATTTT. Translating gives CASSPGTSVDTQYF.

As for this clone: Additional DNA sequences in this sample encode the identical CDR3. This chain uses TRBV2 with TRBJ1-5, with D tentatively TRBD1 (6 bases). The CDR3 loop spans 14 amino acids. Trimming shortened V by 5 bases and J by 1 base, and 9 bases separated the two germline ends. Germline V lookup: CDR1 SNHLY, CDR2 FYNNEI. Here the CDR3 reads CASSSQGSNQPQHF. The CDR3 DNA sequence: TGTGCCAGCAGTTCACAGGGAAGCAATCAGCCCCAGCATTTT.

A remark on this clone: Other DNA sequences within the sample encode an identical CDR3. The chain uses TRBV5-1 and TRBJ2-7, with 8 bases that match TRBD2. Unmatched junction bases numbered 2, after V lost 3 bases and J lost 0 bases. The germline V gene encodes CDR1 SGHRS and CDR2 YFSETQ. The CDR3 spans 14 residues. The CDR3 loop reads CASSSTSGSYEQYF. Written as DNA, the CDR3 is TGCGCCAGCAGCTCTACTAGCGGCTCCTACGAGCAGTACTTC.

As DNA, the CDR3 is TGCGCCAGCAGCAACCTCCGGTCGGATACGCAGTATTTT. This translates into CASSNLRSDTQYF. This rearrangement joins TRBV5-1 to TRBJ2-3; no clear D. The CDR3 length is 13 residues. V shed 4 bases and J shed 6 bases, with 12 bases lying between them. Germline V lookup: CDR1 SGHRS, CDR2 YFSETQ.

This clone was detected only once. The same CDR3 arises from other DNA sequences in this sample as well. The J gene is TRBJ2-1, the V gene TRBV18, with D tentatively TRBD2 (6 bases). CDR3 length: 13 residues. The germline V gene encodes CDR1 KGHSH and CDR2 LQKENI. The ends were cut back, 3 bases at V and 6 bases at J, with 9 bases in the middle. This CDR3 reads CASSPSGGNEQFF. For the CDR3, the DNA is TGTGCCAGCTCACCCTCCGGGGGCAATGAGCAGTTCTTC. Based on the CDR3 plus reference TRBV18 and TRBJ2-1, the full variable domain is NAGVMQNPRHLVRRRGQEARLRCSPMKGHSHVYWYRQLPEEGLKFMVYLQKENIIDESGMPKERFSAEFPKEGPSILRIQQVVRGDSAAYFCASSPSGGNEQFFGPGTRLTVL.

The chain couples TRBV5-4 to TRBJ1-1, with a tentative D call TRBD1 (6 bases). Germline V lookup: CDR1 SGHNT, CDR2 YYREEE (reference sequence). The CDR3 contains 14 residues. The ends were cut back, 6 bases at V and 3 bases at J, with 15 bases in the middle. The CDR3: CASTLPGEDTEAFF. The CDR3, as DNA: TGTGCCAGCACTCTTCCAGGGGAGGACACTGAAGCTTTCTTT.

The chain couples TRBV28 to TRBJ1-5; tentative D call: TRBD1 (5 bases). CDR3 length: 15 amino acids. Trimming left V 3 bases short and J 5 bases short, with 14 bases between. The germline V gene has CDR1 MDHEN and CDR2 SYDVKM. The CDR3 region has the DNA TGTGCCAGCAGTTTGCAGACAGCTTCCCATCAGCCCCAGCATTTT. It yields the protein CASSLQTASHQPQHF.